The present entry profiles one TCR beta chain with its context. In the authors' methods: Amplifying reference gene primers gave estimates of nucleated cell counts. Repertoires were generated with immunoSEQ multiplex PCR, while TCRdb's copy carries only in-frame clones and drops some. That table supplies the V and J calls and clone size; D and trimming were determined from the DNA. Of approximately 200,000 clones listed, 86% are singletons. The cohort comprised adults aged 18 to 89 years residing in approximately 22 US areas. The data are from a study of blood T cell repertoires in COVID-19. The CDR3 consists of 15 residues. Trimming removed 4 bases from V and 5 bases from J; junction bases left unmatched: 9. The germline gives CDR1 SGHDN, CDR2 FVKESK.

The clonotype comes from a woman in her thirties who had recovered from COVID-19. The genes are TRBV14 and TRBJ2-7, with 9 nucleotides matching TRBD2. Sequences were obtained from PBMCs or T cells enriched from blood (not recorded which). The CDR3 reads CASSLLLAGVNEQYF. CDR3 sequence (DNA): TGTGCCAGCAGCCTTTTACTAGCGGGTGTCAACGAGCAGTACTTC.